The 31 T cell receptor beta chains in this list originate from one sample, sequenced in a study of cytomegalovirus exposure and HLA in healthy donors. Sequenced by immunoSEQ multiplex PCR; TCRdb stores in-frame clones only, minus some. The table has about 150,000 clones, around 93% seen once. Specimen: PBMCs. Every receptor here comes from a man younger than 35 in good health and CMV-seropositive.

The J gene is TRBJ2-1, the V gene TRBV5-4, with 14 bases aligning to TRBD2. The germline V gene encodes CDR1 SGHNT and CDR2 YYREEE (reference sequence). The CDR3 is 14 amino acids. The junction had 4 bases not matched to a gene; V was cut back by 6 bases and J by 8 bases. Here the CDR3 reads CASTRLAGGDEQFF. CDR3 nucleotide sequence: TGTGCCAGCACCAGACTAGCGGGAGGGGATGAGCAGTTCTTC.

The gene calls are TRBV6-5 and TRBJ1-5, with D maybe TRBD1 (6 bases). Between the trimmed V and J ends, which lost 10 bases and 0 bases, there was a span of 10 bases. This CDR3 has 13 amino acids. In germline, CDR1 is MNHEY, CDR2 SVGAGI. The CDR3 reads CATAGDSNQPQHF. The CDR3 nucleotides read TGTGCCACCGCAGGGGATAGCAATCAGCCCCAGCATTTT.

The chain recombines TRBV5-5 with TRBJ1-1; D remains unclear. In germline, CDR1 is SGHKS, CDR2 YYEKEE (reference sequence). V was cut by 0 bases and J by 2 bases, with 11 bases left in between. The CDR3 is made up of 15 amino acids. DNA of the CDR3: TGTGCCAGCAGCTTGGACTTCGCTTTCAACACTGAAGCTTTCTTT. Its protein product is CASSLDFAFNTEAFF. The complete variable domain, with remaining parts taken from reference TRBV5-5 and TRBJ1-1, reads DAGVTQSPTHLIKTRGQQVTLRCSPISGHKSVSWYQQVLGQGPQFIFQYYEKEERGRGNFPDRFSARQFPNYSSELNVNALLLGDSALYLCASSLDFAFNTEAFFGQGTRLTVV.

This chain links TRBV6-1 with TRBJ2-2; weak D call: TRBD1 (6 bases). V was shortened by 2 bases and J by 3 bases, with 10 bases between the two germline ends. The length of the CDR3 is 15 residues. CDR1 and CDR2 from the germline V gene are MNHNS and SASEGT. The CDR3 reads CASSENRVDTGELFF. DNA for the CDR3: TGTGCCAGCAGTGAAAACAGGGTCGACACCGGGGAGCTGTTTTTT.

The chain recombines TRBV7-3 with TRBJ2-5, with 8 bases that match TRBD2. This CDR3 comprises 15 residues. Per the germline V gene, CDR1 is SGHTA and CDR2 is FQGTGA. The J segment lost 5 bases and the V segment lost 5 bases, leaving 10 bases of the junction unmatched. The CDR3 DNA reads as TGTGCCAGCAGCCGTCTAGCGGGCCTGGAGGAGACCCAGTACTTC. This codes for CASSRLAGLEETQYF.

The chain joins TRBV18 to TRBJ2-7; 8 nucleotides agree with TRBD1. The V and J ends lost 0 bases and 2 bases, in that order; junction bases with no gene match: 0. The CDR3 is 14 residues long. Per the germline V gene, CDR1 is KGHSH and CDR2 is LQKENI. Here the CDR3 DNA reads TGTGCCAGCTCACCACCGGGACAGGCCTACGAGCAGTACTTC. This translates into CASSPPGQAYEQYF. The full variable domain, in which reference TRBV18 and TRBJ2-7 provide the parts outside the CDR3, is NAGVMQNPRHLVRRRGQEARLRCSPMKGHSHVYWYRQLPEEGLKFMVYLQKENIIDESGMPKERFSAEFPKEGPSILRIQQVVRGDSAAYFCASSPPGQAYEQYFGPGTRLTVT.

The V call is TRBV30, the J call TRBJ1-2; D gene ambiguous. The CDR3 extends over 13 amino acids. CDR1 GTSNPN and CDR2 SVGIG come from the germline V gene (reference sequence). Trimming took off 2 bases at V and 5 bases at J, with 12 bases between the two ends. The CDR3 nucleotides read TGTGCCTGGAGTAAGAGGCCCTTATATGGCTACACCTTC. It specifies CAWSKRPLYGYTF. The full variable domain, in which reference TRBV30 and TRBJ1-2 provide the parts outside the CDR3, is SQTIHQWPATLVQPVGSPLSLECTVEGTSNPNLYWYRQAAGRGLQLLFYSVGIGQISSEVPQNLSASRPQDRQFILSSKKLLLSDSGFYLCAWSKRPLYGYTFGSGTRLTVV.

The chain joins TRBV7-8 to TRBJ2-3; a possible D gene is TRBD1 (6 bases). The CDR3 runs to 13 residues. Between the trimmed V and J ends, which lost 1 base and 6 bases, there was a span of 8 bases. The germline V gene encodes CDR1 SGHVS and CDR2 FQNEAQ. For the CDR3, the DNA is TGTGCCAGCAGCTTAGACAGGGTTGATACGCAGTATTTT. It is translated as CASSLDRVDTQYF.

This clone occurred once. The chain joins TRBV6-1 to TRBJ2-7; TRBD2 agrees at 7 bases. Trimming cost V 0 bases and J 5 bases; bases outside gene matches: 10. CDR3 length: 16 amino acids. The germline gives CDR1 MNHNS, CDR2 SASEGT. DNA of the CDR3: TGTGCCAGCAGTGAAGCGCTTTGGGCGGGAGAGGACGAGCAGTACTTC. Protein product: CASSEALWAGEDEQYF.

The chain recombines TRBV4-2 with TRBJ2-7, with a possible D match to TRBD2 (5 bases). V lost 7 bases and J lost 4, with 14 bases in between. Germline V CDR1 and CDR2: LGHNA, YNFKEQ. The CDR3 has 13 amino acids. CDR3 sequence (DNA): TGTGCCAGCAACTTCGGGGTGGGGTACGAGCAGTACTTC. Translating it yields CASNFGVGYEQYF.

The chain combines TRBV5-6 with TRBJ2-2; 10 nucleotides agree with TRBD1. The junction had 17 bases not matched to a gene; V was cut back by 0 bases and J by 9 bases. CDR1 and CDR2 from the germline V gene are SGHDT and YYEEEE. This CDR3 spans 19 amino acids. CDR3 protein: CASSLGPPGTGDYVRELFF. Written as DNA, the CDR3 is TGTGCCAGCAGCTTGGGGCCCCCCGGGACAGGGGATTACGTCCGGGAGCTGTTTTTT.

This chain connects TRBV15 to TRBJ2-7, with unresolved D. CDR1 is LNHNV and CDR2 is YYDKDF in the germline V gene (reference sequence). The CDR3 has 13 residues. Trimming cost V 8 bases and J 3 bases, with 14 bases left between them. CDR3 amino acids: CATSPQADYEQYF. Here the CDR3 DNA reads TGTGCCACCTCTCCCCAGGCAGACTACGAGCAGTACTTC.

The chain employs TRBV5-6 and TRBJ1-1, with no clear D. The germline V gene encodes CDR1 SGHDT and CDR2 YYEEEE. The V gene lost 2 bases and the J gene lost 1 base, with 12 bases spanning the gap. CDR3 length equals 15 residues. CDR3 amino acids: CASSFSGGSNTEAFF. CDR3 nucleotide sequence: TGTGCCAGCAGCTTTTCTGGCGGGTCGAACACTGAAGCTTTCTTT.

V and J are TRBV18 and TRBJ2-2; D ambiguous. Looked up from germline, CDR1 is KGHSH and CDR2 is LQKENI. The CDR3 is 15 residues long. V dropped 4 bases and J dropped 0 bases, with 9 bases sitting between them. For the CDR3, the DNA is TGTGCCAGCTCACTCGGCACTACGAACACCGGGGAGCTGTTTTTT. This translates into CASSLGTTNTGELFF.

This chain uses TRBV1 with TRBJ2-7; the D segment call TRBD2 is taken from the table without a DNA check. TRBV1 has pseudogene status. CDR3 length: 16 residues. CDR3 bases: TGCACCAGCAGCCAAGAAGATCTAGCGGGTACCTACGAGCAGTACTTC. This sequence encodes CTSSQEDLAGTYEQYF.

The V and J genes are TRBV2 and TRBJ2-3; 7 nucleotides match TRBD2. Germline assignment: CDR1 SNHLY and CDR2 FYNNEI. The trim removed 2 bases at V and 0 bases at J, leaving 5 bases unmatched. CDR3 length: 16 amino acids. Here the CDR3 reads CASSEYGRTSTDTQYF. CDR3 coding DNA: TGTGCCAGCAGTGAATACGGGAGGACTAGCACAGATACGCAGTATTTT.

This sequence joins TRBV30 and TRBJ1-4, with 9 bases lining up with TRBD1. CDR1 GTSNPN and CDR2 SVGIG come from the germline V gene (reference sequence). The CDR3 has 11 residues. Trimming cost V 5 bases and J 12 bases; bases outside gene matches: 4. In DNA form, the CDR3 reads TGTGCCTGGGGAACAGGGGGCGAACTGTTTTTT. It specifies CAWGTGGELFF.

The chain employs TRBV7-2 and TRBJ1-2; possible D gene TRBD1, 6 bases. CDR3 length equals 14 residues. Germline V gene lookup returns CDR1 SGHTA and CDR2 FQGNSA. V was clipped by 4 bases and J by 13 bases, with 22 bases between them. This CDR3 is CASSSWESGQFPTF. As DNA, the CDR3 is TGTGCCAGCAGCTCCTGGGAATCGGGACAATTCCCCACCTTC. Full variable domain (outside the CDR3, taken from reference TRBV7-2 and TRBJ1-2): GAGVSQSPSNKVTEKGKDVELRCDPISGHTALYWYRQSLGQGLEFLIYFQGNSAPDKSGLPSDRFSAERTGGSVSTLTIQRTQQEDSAVYLCASSSWESGQFPTFGSGTRLTVV.

This clone was detected a few times. The same CDR3 arises from other DNA sequences in this sample as well. The chain uses TRBV28 and TRBJ2-7, with D unresolved. The germline gives CDR1 MDHEN, CDR2 SYDVKM. Deletions cut 2 bases from V and 3 bases from J, with 8 bases between. This CDR3 region has 13 residues. CDR3 coding DNA: TGTGCCAGCAGTTTAGGGCAGTTCTACGAGCAGTACTTC. This gives the protein CASSLGQFYEQYF.

The rearrangement links TRBV5-1 to TRBJ2-7; D possibly corresponds to TRBD1 (6 bases). CDR3 size: 15 residues. Germline-derived CDR1 and CDR2 are SGHRS and YFSETQ. V was pared by 4 bases and J by 5 bases, with 19 bases between. CDR3 region: CASSRPNRDSDEQYF. The CDR3 DNA is TGCGCCAGCAGCCGACCTAACAGGGATTCCGACGAGCAGTACTTC. Looking up the rest from reference TRBV5-1 and TRBJ2-7 gives the full variable domain: KAGVTQTPRYLIKTRGQQVTLSCSPISGHRSVSWYQQTPGQGLQFLFEYFSETQRNKGNFPGRFSGRQFSNSRSEMNVSTLELGDSALYLCASSRPNRDSDEQYFGPGTRLTVT.

In this sample, this clone turned up once. The V gene is TRBV13, the J gene TRBJ2-6; 12 bases match TRBD1. V was clipped by 5 bases and J by 0 bases; unmatched bases: 5. Germline CDR1 PRHDT, CDR2 FYEKMQ (reference sequence). The CDR3 loop spans 18 amino acids. The CDR3 here is CASSRWDRGLSGANVLTF. CDR3 sequence (DNA): TGTGCCAGCAGCCGTTGGGACAGGGGGCTCTCTGGGGCCAACGTCCTGACTTTC.

J is TRBJ1-2 and V is TRBV19; 7 nucleotides align to TRBD1. CDR3 length: 16 residues. Trimming removed 6 bases from V and 4 bases from J; junction bases left unmatched: 14. Germline assignment: CDR1 LNHDA and CDR2 SQIVND (reference sequence). CDR3 loop: CASSKWRGQRGYGYTF. CDR3 nucleotides: TGTGCCAGTAGCAAGTGGAGGGGGCAGCGTGGCTATGGCTACACCTTC.

The chain links TRBV30 to TRBJ1-1; 7 bases line up with TRBD1. Germline V CDR1 and CDR2: GTSNPN, SVGIG (reference sequence). The J segment lost 6 bases and the V segment lost 0 bases, leaving 4 bases of the junction unmatched. There are 13 residues in the CDR3. The CDR3 nucleotides read TGTGCCTGGAGTGTCACAGGGGTAGCTGAAGCTTTCTTT. This translates into CAWSVTGVAEAFF.

This clone was recorded only once. The chain employs TRBV10-1 and TRBJ2-5; D may be TRBD1 (5 bases). CDR1 WNHNN and CDR2 SYGVQD come from the germline V gene (reference sequence). V was trimmed by 9 bases and J by 5 bases, leaving 16 bases between them. The CDR3 is 13 amino acids. The CDR3 region has the DNA TGCGCCAGTGGCCCAGGGTTATGGGAGACCCAGTACTTC. This codes for CASGPGLWETQYF.

This clone was seen just once. The chain joins TRBV28 to TRBJ1-6, with 7 bases matching TRBD1. Germline trimming cut 6 bases from V and 3 bases from J; bases unmatched to any gene: 5. The CDR3 contains 15 residues. Germline CDR1 reads MDHEN; CDR2 reads SYDVKM. CDR3 DNA sequence: TGTGCCAGCAGCCCGGGGGACAGCTATAATTCACCCCTCCACTTT. As protein: CASSPGDSYNSPLHF.

This clone was seen a single time. The V call is TRBV7-3, the J call TRBJ2-5; 11 bases line up with TRBD2. This CDR3 is 16 amino acids long. V gave up 3 bases and J gave up 5 bases; unmatched junction bases: 8. The germline gives CDR1 SGHTA, CDR2 FQGTGA. CDR3 in DNA: TGTGCCAGCAGCTTGCTAGGACTAGCGGGTACGGAGACCCAGTACTTC. Its translation: CASSLLGLAGTETQYF.

The chain is built from TRBV30 and TRBJ1-2; possibly TRBD1 for D (5 bases). This CDR3 comprises 12 residues. V was shortened by 4 bases and J by 4 bases, with 10 bases between the two germline ends. Germline lookup yields CDR1 GTSNPN and CDR2 SVGIG (reference sequence). The CDR3 protein is CAWTLGRYGYTF. CDR3 in DNA: TGTGCCTGGACCCTGGGGCGCTATGGCTACACCTTC.

This chain uses TRBV28 with TRBJ2-2, with D maybe TRBD2 (5 bases). This CDR3 has 13 residues. With 9 bases removed from V and 4 bases from J, the gap between germline ends came to 12 bases. Germline V CDR1 and CDR2: MDHEN, SYDVKM. The CDR3 loop reads CASPTEGTGELFF. For the CDR3, the DNA is TGTGCCAGTCCGACTGAGGGCACCGGGGAGCTGTTTTTT.

The chain recombines TRBV10-3 with TRBJ1-1; D unresolved. This CDR3 is built from 12 residues. Trimming removed 2 bases at V and 7 bases at J, with 8 bases between. Germline values: CDR1 ENHRY, CDR2 SYGVKD. This CDR3 reads CAISEAGIEAFF. As DNA, the CDR3 is TGTGCCATCAGTGAGGCGGGGATTGAAGCTTTCTTT.

The rearrangement joins TRBV7-9 to TRBJ2-3; D call uncertain. The ends were cut back, 4 bases at V and 9 bases at J, with 5 bases in the middle. CDR3 size: 10 residues. Germline V lookup: CDR1 SEHNR, CDR2 FQNEAQ (reference sequence). The CDR3 reads CASSSRTQYF. In DNA form, the CDR3 reads TGTGCCAGCAGCTCTCGGACGCAGTATTTT.

The chain employs TRBV5-8 and TRBJ2-2; 8 bases are shared with TRBD2. V shed 3 bases and J 6 bases; nucleotides not matched to a gene: 10. The CDR3 totals 16 residues. Germline loops: CDR1 SGHTS, CDR2 YDEGEE. The CDR3 is CASSWDSGNRAGELFF. The DNA for the CDR3 is TGTGCCAGCAGCTGGGATAGCGGGAATCGCGCCGGGGAGCTGTTTTTT.